Sequencing of this T cell receptor (beta chain) was carried out in a study of blood T cell repertoires in COVID-19. Across the whole study: The origin of the acute and convalescent COVID-19 samples was the United States, Italy and Spain.

Clones were read by immunoSEQ multiplex PCR, and TCRdb kept only the in-frame ones, dropping some. The sample lists 270,000 or so clones; about 81% were seen once. Those enrolled in Seattle joined during active infection and were followed longitudinally afterward. Germline CDR1 SEHNR, CDR2 FQNEAQ (reference sequence). V shed 3 bases and J 6 bases; nucleotides not matched to a gene: 8. The CDR3 is 15 residues long. Material for sequencing was peripheral blood. The receptor was isolated from a human donor with COVID-19, enrolled during active disease. The donor label of this sample is uncertain. J is TRBJ2-3 and V is TRBV7-9, with 8 bases matching TRBD2. The CDR3 protein is CASSLIGAGADTQYF. The DNA for the CDR3 is TGTGCCAGCAGCTTGATCGGAGCGGGAGCGGATACGCAGTATTTT.